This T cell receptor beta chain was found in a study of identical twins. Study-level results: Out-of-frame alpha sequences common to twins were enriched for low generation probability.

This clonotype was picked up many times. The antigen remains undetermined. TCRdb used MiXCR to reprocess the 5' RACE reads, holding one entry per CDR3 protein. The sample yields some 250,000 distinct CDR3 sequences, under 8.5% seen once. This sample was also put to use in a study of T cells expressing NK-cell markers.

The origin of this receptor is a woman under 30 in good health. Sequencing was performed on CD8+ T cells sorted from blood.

The DNA of the CDR3 is TGTGCCAGCAGTTTCAGCGGGACCCACAATGAGCAGTTCTTC. Translation: CASSFSGTHNEQFF. This chain uses TRBV12-3 or TRBV12-4 with TRBJ2-1; 7 bases align to TRBD2. The CDR3 totals 14 residues. J lost 5 bases, V lost 3 bases, and 4 bases had no gene match.